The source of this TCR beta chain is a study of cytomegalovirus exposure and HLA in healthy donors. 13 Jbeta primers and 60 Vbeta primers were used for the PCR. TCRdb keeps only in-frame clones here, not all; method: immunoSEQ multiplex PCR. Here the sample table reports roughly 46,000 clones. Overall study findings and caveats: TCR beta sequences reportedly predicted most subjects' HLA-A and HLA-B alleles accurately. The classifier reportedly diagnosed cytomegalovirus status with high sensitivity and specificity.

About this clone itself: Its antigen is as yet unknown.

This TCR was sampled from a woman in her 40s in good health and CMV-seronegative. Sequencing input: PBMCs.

The CDR3 nucleotides are TGTGCCAGCAGTTTGGGGGCAAATACGCAGTATTTT. Translating it yields CASSLGANTQYF. This chain uses TRBV28 with TRBJ2-3; D is possibly TRBD1 (6 bases). The CDR3 spans 12 residues. Trimming took off 3 bases at V and 7 bases at J, with 8 bases between the two ends. CDR1 and CDR2 from the germline V gene are MDHEN and SYDVKM.